These 7 T cell receptor beta chains were all obtained from the same sample, sequenced in a study of blood T cells in healthy people across ages. Through a sample-barcoded 5' primer and a J-beta primer mix, a second PCR was run for roughly 7 to 12 cycles. Each CDR3 protein is one row after TCRdb ran MiXCR on the 5' RACE reads. The sample lists around 1,500,000 distinct CDR3 sequences, roughly 28% occurring once. The specimen was blood. The receptors originated from a woman between 25 and 40 years old in good health.

This clonotype was seen only once. This sequence may be a read error, since a much larger clone differs from it by one base. The V and J genes are TRBV10-3 and TRBJ2-7, with TRBD2 identical over 7 bases. Germline V gene data show CDR1 as ENHRY and CDR2 as SYGVKD. The CDR3 is 11 residues long. As DNA, the CDR3 is TGTGCCATCAAGCGGGACTACGAGCGGTACTTC. Translated, it gives CAIKRDYERYF.

J is TRBJ2-1 and V is TRBV11-2; D tentatively reads TRBD1 or TRBD2 (5 bases each). The length of the CDR3 is 15 residues. Per the germline V gene, CDR1 is SGHAT and CDR2 is FQNNGV. V lost 7 bases to trimming and J lost 9 bases, with 22 bases between them. The CDR3 is CASIGHRDQTGEQFF. The CDR3 nucleotides are TGTGCCAGCATCGGACACCGGGACCAGACGGGTGAGCAGTTCTTC.

This clonotype turned up a few times. The V gene is TRBV5-4, the J gene TRBJ2-5; possibly TRBD1 or TRBD2 for D (5 bases each). Germline CDR1 reads SGHNT; CDR2 reads YYREEE (reference sequence). The CDR3 runs 14 residues. Trimming stripped 4 bases from V and 3 bases from J, with 13 bases between. In nucleotides, the CDR3 is TGTGCCAGCAGCCGAAGGGGACGGGAAGAGACCCAGTACTTC. This translates into CASSRRGREETQYF.

The chain joins TRBV20-1 to TRBJ1-2, with D perhaps matching TRBD1 (6 bases). Germline V gives CDR1 DFQATT, CDR2 SNEGSKA (reference sequence). V lost 5 bases, J lost 4 bases, and 17 bases lay in between. The CDR3 contains 14 residues. The CDR3 sequence: CSALDRRSGYGYTF. CDR3 nucleotide sequence: TGCAGTGCTCTAGACAGGCGAAGTGGCTATGGCTACACCTTC.

The chain employs TRBV12-3 or TRBV12-4 and TRBJ1-5, with 9 bases aligning to TRBD1. V was clipped by 5 bases and J by 5 bases; unmatched bases: 10. The CDR3 contains 16 residues. CDR3 nucleotides: TGTGCCAGCAGTCCTGAGGGACAGGGCATCCATCAGCCCCAGCATTTT. Its protein product is CASSPEGQGIHQPQHF.

This chain's CDR3 is CASTPGLGNEKLFF. CDR3 DNA sequence: TGTGCCAGCACCCCTGGGCTAGGGAATGAAAAACTGTTTTTT. The chain links TRBV9 to TRBJ1-4; no definite D call. V was clipped by 6 bases and J by 5 bases, with 14 bases between them. The CDR3 is 14 amino acids. Looked up from germline, CDR1 is SGDLS and CDR2 is YYNGEE.

This clonotype was detected ten times or more. The CDR3 region is CSARGSNYGYTF. CDR3 bases: TGCAGTGCTAGGGGTTCCAACTATGGCTACACCTTC. V gene TRBV20-1 combines with J gene TRBJ1-2; D call uncertain. The CDR3 is made up of 12 amino acids. Germline CDR1 DFQATT, CDR2 SNEGSKA (reference sequence). V lost 3 bases to trimming and J lost 2 bases, with 7 bases between them.